This TCR beta chain emerged from a study of response to subunit inactivated influenza vaccine. TCRdb used MiXCR to reprocess the RT-PCR reads, holding one entry per CDR3 protein. The sample comprises 500,000 to 600,000 distinct CDR3 sequences, under 9% of which are singletons, and roughly 13% rests with the top ten. The V segment lost 4 bases and the J segment 2 bases; nucleotides outside the gene matches: 4. CDR3 length equals 15 residues. The germline CDR1 and CDR2 sequences are KGHDR and SFDVKD. Notes on this clonotype: Its matching antigen is unknown.

Findings and limits, study-wide: Each seasonal flu vaccination may recruit only limited new T cells, authors suggested.

The gene calls are TRBV24-1 and TRBJ2-7, with 10 nucleotides matching TRBD2. The clonotype comes from a man between 45 and 75 years old who received an inactivated influenza vaccine. The specimen comprised PBMCs from blood, sampled less than 30 months after vaccination. CDR3 residues: CATSDRSGRPYEQYF. The CDR3 nucleotides read TGTGCCACCAGTGACCGTAGCGGGAGGCCCTACGAGCAGTACTTC.